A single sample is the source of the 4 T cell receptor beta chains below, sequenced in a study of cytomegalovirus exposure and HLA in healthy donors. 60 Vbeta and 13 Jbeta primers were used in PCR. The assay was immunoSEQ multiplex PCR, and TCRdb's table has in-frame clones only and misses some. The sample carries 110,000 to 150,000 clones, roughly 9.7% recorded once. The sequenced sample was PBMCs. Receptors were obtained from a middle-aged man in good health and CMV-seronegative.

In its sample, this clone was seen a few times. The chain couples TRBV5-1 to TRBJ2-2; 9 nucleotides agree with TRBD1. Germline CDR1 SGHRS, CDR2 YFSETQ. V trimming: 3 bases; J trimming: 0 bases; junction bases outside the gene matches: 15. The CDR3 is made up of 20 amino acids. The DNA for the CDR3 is TGCGCCAGCAGCTCACCCGGAGACAGGGGGTCCTCGACGAACACCGGGGAGCTGTTTTTT. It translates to CASSSPGDRGSSTNTGELFF.

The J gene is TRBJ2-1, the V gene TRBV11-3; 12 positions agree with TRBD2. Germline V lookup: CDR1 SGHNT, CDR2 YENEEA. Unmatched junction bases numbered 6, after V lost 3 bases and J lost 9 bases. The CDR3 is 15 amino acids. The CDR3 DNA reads TGTGCCAGCAGCTTCTCTAGCGGGAGGGCGGGTGAGCAGTTCTTC. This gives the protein CASSFSSGRAGEQFF.

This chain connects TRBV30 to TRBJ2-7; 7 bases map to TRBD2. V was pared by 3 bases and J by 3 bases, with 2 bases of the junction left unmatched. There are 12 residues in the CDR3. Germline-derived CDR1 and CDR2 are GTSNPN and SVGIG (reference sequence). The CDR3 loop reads CAWRAGSYEQYF. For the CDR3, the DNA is TGTGCCTGGAGAGCGGGGAGCTACGAGCAGTACTTC.

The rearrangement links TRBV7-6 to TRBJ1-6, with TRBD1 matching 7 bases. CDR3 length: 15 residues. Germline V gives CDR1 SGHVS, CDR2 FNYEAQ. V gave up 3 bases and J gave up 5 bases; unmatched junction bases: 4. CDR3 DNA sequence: TGTGCCAGCAGCTTGCGGACAGGAAATAATTCACCCCTCCACTTT. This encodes CASSLRTGNNSPLHF.